This T cell receptor beta chain comes out of a study of OX40 agonist ivuxolimab in advanced cancers. Study summary: Intravenous ivuxolimab at 0.01 to 10 mg/kg was given to patients every 2 weeks. Points from the study as a whole: Part of the nonresponder group also had normalized T-cell clonal expansion that was low.

The assay was immunoSEQ multiplex PCR, and TCRdb's table has in-frame clones only and misses some. The table has about 38,000 clones, less than 85% seen once. Concerning this clone: The antigen is not known.

CDR1 SGHTA and CDR2 FQGNSA come from the germline V gene. The CDR3 length is 13 residues. Sequenced material: CD4+ or CD8+ T cells sorted from blood, taken in a trial of the OX40 agonist ivuxolimab. The origin of this receptor is an adult with an advanced solid tumor such as melanoma, head and neck, liver or kidney cancer. This rearrangement joins TRBV7-2 to TRBJ2-5; D perhaps matches TRBD1 (6 bases). The better agreement between TRBJ2-7 and the DNA end casts doubt on the J call. CDR3 sequence: CASRATGFYEQYF. For the CDR3, the DNA is TGTGCCAGCAGAGCAACAGGGTTCTACGAGCAGTACTTC.